Listed below are T cell receptor beta chains from one sample, sequenced in a study of blood T cell repertoires in COVID-19. Repertoires were generated with immunoSEQ multiplex PCR, while TCRdb's copy carries only in-frame clones and drops some. The sample carries approximately 200,000 clones, roughly 80% recorded once. The material sequenced was peripheral blood. The origin of the receptors is a woman older than 75 with COVID-19, enrolled during active disease. The CDR3 runs from the conserved cysteine through the conserved F or W. The order of the fields is J gene, CDR3 length, V gene, CDR3 protein.

j_call: TRBJ2-7; cdr3_length: 16; v_call: TRBV3-1/TRBV3-2; cdr3_aa: CASSQEGGRGLYEQYF
j_call: TRBJ2-7; cdr3_length: 15; v_call: TRBV6-1; cdr3_aa: CASSEDALAGPKQYF
j_call: TRBJ1-5; cdr3_length: 15; v_call: TRBV2; cdr3_aa: CASSERQGFGQPQHF
j_call: TRBJ1-4; cdr3_length: 17; v_call: TRBV10-1; cdr3_aa: CASTASKDSGGGEKLFF
j_call: TRBJ1-1; cdr3_length: 13; v_call: TRBV5-1; cdr3_aa: CASSPQGANEAFF
j_call: TRBJ2-3; cdr3_length: 17; v_call: TRBV21-1; cdr3_aa: CASSKEPSGSRTDTQYF
j_call: TRBJ1-2; cdr3_length: 15; v_call: TRBV7-9; cdr3_aa: CASSLEWRVGGGYTF
j_call: TRBJ2-1; cdr3_length: 18; v_call: TRBV3-1/TRBV3-2; cdr3_aa: CASSQNLLPGPGGNEQFF
j_call: TRBJ2-1; cdr3_length: 16; v_call: TRBV3-1/TRBV3-2; cdr3_aa: CASSRLAGALPNEQFF
j_call: TRBJ2-5; cdr3_length: 16; v_call: TRBV25-1; cdr3_aa: CASGRAAGGLVETQYF
j_call: TRBJ1-2; cdr3_length: 13; v_call: TRBV6-5; cdr3_aa: CASRSQAIYGYTF
j_call: TRBJ1-2; cdr3_length: 14; v_call: TRBV5-1; cdr3_aa: CASGVAAPNYGYTF
j_call: TRBJ2-4; cdr3_length: 14; v_call: TRBV3-1/TRBV3-2; cdr3_aa: CASSQMERGNIQYF
j_call: TRBJ2-3; cdr3_length: 18; v_call: TRBV3-1/TRBV3-2; cdr3_aa: CASSQPTFGRGSTDTQYF
j_call: TRBJ2-1; cdr3_length: 15; v_call: TRBV5-1; cdr3_aa: CASSLGPGGYNEQFF
j_call: TRBJ1-2; cdr3_length: 14; v_call: TRBV19; cdr3_aa: CASSIDIAGGDYTF
j_call: TRBJ1-2; cdr3_length: 15; v_call: TRBV28; cdr3_aa: CASSPPDRTSYGYTF
j_call: TRBJ2-7; cdr3_length: 14; v_call: TRBV6-6; cdr3_aa: CASSYSAREDEQYF
j_call: TRBJ1-6; cdr3_length: 16; v_call: TRBV6-1; cdr3_aa: CASSGARGSYNSPLHF
j_call: TRBJ2-5; cdr3_length: 11; v_call: TRBV5-1; cdr3_aa: CASSLQETQYF
j_call: TRBJ1-2; cdr3_length: 16; v_call: TRBV2; cdr3_aa: CASRRWGTSFSYGYTF
j_call: TRBJ2-3; cdr3_length: 14; v_call: TRBV11-3; cdr3_aa: CASSLGLASDTQYF
j_call: TRBJ1-6; cdr3_length: 17; v_call: TRBV7-3; cdr3_aa: CASSLRTGGAGDSPLHF
j_call: TRBJ2-1; cdr3_length: 16; v_call: TRBV9; cdr3_aa: CASSSQSGRDYNEQFF
j_call: TRBJ2-2; cdr3_length: 14; v_call: TRBV3-1/TRBV3-2; cdr3_aa: CASSQLAGTGELFF
j_call: TRBJ2-3; cdr3_length: 12; v_call: TRBV5-1; cdr3_aa: CASSSEVRTQYF
j_call: TRBJ2-5; cdr3_length: 14; v_call: TRBV6-5; cdr3_aa: CASSYSGGLETQYF